These T cell receptor beta chains were read from a single sample in a study of cytomegalovirus exposure and HLA in healthy donors. The data were produced by immunoSEQ multiplex PCR, yet TCRdb's version contains in-frame clones alone and is incomplete. The sample includes 100,000 to 150,000 clones, about two thirds of them seen just once. Sequencing was performed on PBMCs. The receptors stem from a human donor in good health. Each CDR3 is given with its conserved first and last residue. Fields, in order: clone size, J gene, V gene, D gene, CDR3 protein, CDR3 DNA. D genes are given only for firm matches. Expanded clones are given a class, and other clones once, few, many or no size at all.

-,TRBJ2-5,TRBV7-2,TRBD2,CASSPQAGAQETQYF,TGTGCCAGCAGCCCCCAAGCGGGAGCCCAAGAGACCCAGTACTTC
-,TRBJ2-1,TRBV5-1,-,CASSLEETGYEQFF,TGCGCCAGCAGCTTGGAGGAGACAGGTTATGAGCAGTTCTTC
-,TRBJ1-5,TRBV19,TRBD1,CASSSRTGSSNQPQHF,TGTGCCAGTAGTTCCCGGACAGGTTCTAGCAATCAGCCCCAGCATTTT
-,TRBJ2-3,TRBV9,-,CASSVNIGDTQYF,TGTGCCAGCAGCGTAAACATTGGAGATACGCAGTATTTT
-,TRBJ2-3,TRBV6-1,TRBD2,CASSETSGGGTDTQYF,TGTGCCAGCAGTGAGACAAGCGGGGGGGGGACAGATACGCAGTATTTT
-,TRBJ2-2,TRBV18,TRBD2,CASSPMTSGIAGELFF,TGTGCCAGCTCACCAATGACTAGCGGGATCGCCGGGGAGCTGTTTTTT
-,TRBJ1-6,TRBV6-5,-,CASSYTNSPLHF,TGTGCCAGCAGTTACACAAATTCACCCCTCCACTTT
-,TRBJ1-2,TRBV7-2,-,CASSSQQAGSPGYTF,TGTGCCAGCAGCTCACAACAGGCTGGGTCACCTGGCTACACCTTC
-,TRBJ1-2,TRBV14,-,CASSPPSAGVYGYTF,TGTGCCAGCAGCCCCCCGTCGGCGGGGGTCTATGGCTACACCTTC
few,TRBJ1-1,TRBV18,-,CASSPGHGGTEAFF,TGTGCCAGCTCACCAGGACACGGTGGCACTGAAGCTTTCTTT
-,TRBJ2-3,TRBV5-8,-,CASSLATERDTQYF,TGTGCCAGCAGCTTGGCCACAGAACGAGATACGCAGTATTTT
few,TRBJ2-3,TRBV19,-,CASSIGGAGADTQYF,TGTGCCAGTAGTATAGGGGGAGCCGGCGCAGATACGCAGTATTTT
few,TRBJ1-2,TRBV27,TRBD1,CASRRQGADYGYTF,TGTGCCAGCAGACGACAGGGGGCGGACTATGGCTACACCTTC
-,TRBJ1-4,TRBV19,-,CASRQGVYEKLFF,TGTGCCAGTAGACAGGGAGTGTATGAAAAACTGTTTTTT
-,TRBJ2-7,TRBV4-3,TRBD1,CASSRTGSDHEQYF,TGCGCCAGCAGCCGGACAGGTTCGGACCACGAGCAGTACTTC
-,TRBJ2-1,TRBV7-2,TRBD2,CASSLGSGSYEQFF,TGTGCCAGCAGCTTAGGTAGCGGGAGCTATGAGCAGTTCTTC
-,TRBJ2-2,TRBV19,TRBD1,CASSIRTGGIGELFF,TGTGCCAGTAGTATAAGGACAGGGGGCATCGGGGAGCTGTTTTTT
-,TRBJ2-3,TRBV7-2,TRBD1,CASSLRAGGDRTDTQYF,TGTGCCAGCAGCTTAAGGGCAGGGGGCGATCGAACAGATACGCAGTATTTT
few,TRBJ1-2,TRBV4-3,-,CASSQEGGGNYGYTF,TGCGCCAGCAGCCAAGAGGGAGGGGGAAACTATGGCTACACCTTC
-,TRBJ1-5,TRBV28,-,CASSPDSPLINQPQHF,TGTGCCAGCAGTCCCGACAGCCCCCTCATCAATCAGCCCCAGCATTTT
-,TRBJ1-1,TRBV4-1,-,CASSQEVRGSIWGAFF,TGCGCCAGCAGCCAAGAAGTCAGGGGCTCAATTTGGGGAGCTTTCTTT
-,TRBJ1-2,TRBV28,TRBD1,CASSPGGVGGDYGYTF,TGTGCCAGCAGTCCAGGGGGCGTGGGTGGGGACTATGGCTACACCTTC
-,TRBJ2-1,TRBV11-3,-,CASSLEGGPYNEQFF,TGTGCCAGCAGCTTAGAGGGGGGGCCCTACAATGAGCAGTTCTTC
-,TRBJ2-7,TRBV11-2,TRBD1,CASSQDRGNSYEQYF,TGTGCCAGCAGCCAGGACAGGGGAAACTCCTACGAGCAGTACTTC
-,TRBJ2-3,TRBV27,TRBD2,CASIGGGRVPDTQYF,TGTGCCAGCATAGGAGGCGGGAGGGTACCAGATACGCAGTATTTT
-,TRBJ2-1,TRBV5-1,TRBD1,CASSTSGTGGRDEQFF,TGCGCCAGCAGCACCTCCGGGACAGGGGGCAGAGATGAGCAGTTCTTC
-,TRBJ1-2,TRBV19,-,CASTPGGERSGGYTF,TGTGCCAGTACCCCCGGGGGGGAGAGGTCGGGCGGCTACACCTTC
-,TRBJ2-3,TRBV25-1,-,CASSFVSTDTQYF,TGTGCCAGCAGTTTCGTTAGCACAGATACGCAGTATTTT
-,TRBJ2-1,TRBV4-1,-,CASSPFGTSSLSSYNEQFF,TGCGCCAGCAGCCCCTTCGGAACTAGCTCCCTAAGCTCCTACAATGAGCAGTTCTTC
-,TRBJ1-2,TRBV6-5,TRBD1,CASSRRDRSTGYTF,TGTGCCAGCAGTCGCCGGGACAGGTCTACTGGCTACACCTTC
-,TRBJ2-7,TRBV10-1,TRBD2,CASRGLADFYEQYF,TGCGCCAGCAGGGGACTAGCGGATTTCTACGAGCAGTACTTC
-,TRBJ2-1,TRBV27,TRBD2,CASSLSWTSKSEQFF,TGTGCCAGCAGTTTATCGTGGACTAGCAAGAGTGAGCAGTTCTTC
-,TRBJ2-2,TRBV9,TRBD2,CASSGQAPGGSGELFF,TGTGCCAGCAGCGGACAGGCCCCGGGAGGGAGCGGGGAGCTGTTTTTT
-,TRBJ1-5,TRBV28,-,CASSSRTTGFGNQPQHF,TGTGCCAGCAGTTCCCGCACCACAGGGTTTGGTAATCAGCCCCAGCATTTT
-,TRBJ2-3,TRBV2,TRBD1,CASKLLTGTGDTQYF,TGTGCCAGCAAACTACTGACCGGGACAGGAGATACGCAGTATTTT
-,TRBJ2-7,TRBV30,-,CAWSKQGGAYEQYF,TGTGCCTGGAGTAAACAGGGGGGGGCCTACGAGCAGTACTTC
-,TRBJ2-3,TRBV6-5,TRBD1,CASSYVGTGSPDTQYF,TGTGCCAGCAGTTACGTCGGGACAGGAAGCCCAGATACGCAGTATTTT
few,TRBJ1-2,TRBV6-1,TRBD1,CASSRTGQGSGYTF,TGTGCCAGCAGCCGAACGGGACAGGGTTCTGGCTACACCTTC
few,TRBJ2-7,TRBV30,TRBD1,CAWSTGGEQYF,TGTGCCTGGAGCACAGGGGGCGAGCAGTACTTC
-,TRBJ2-5,TRBV7-2,TRBD2,CASSSAGGEETQYF,TGTGCCAGCAGCTCGGCGGGAGGGGAAGAGACCCAGTACTTC
-,TRBJ2-1,TRBV5-1,TRBD2,CASSSRPDRGGQFF,TGCGCCAGCAGCTCCCGACCCGATCGGGGGGGGCAGTTCTTC
-,TRBJ1-5,TRBV19,-,CASTSGRWNQPQHF,TGTGCCAGTACCTCTGGGAGGTGGAATCAGCCCCAGCATTTT
-,TRBJ2-5,TRBV10-1,TRBD1,CASSECRDRVQETQYF,TGCGCCAGCAGTGAGTGCCGGGACAGAGTCCAAGAGACCCAGTACTTC
few,TRBJ1-1,TRBV6-6,TRBD1,CASSYGQGGVAFF,TGTGCCAGCAGTTACGGACAGGGAGGGGTAGCTTTCTTT
once,TRBJ1-1,TRBV7-8,-,CASSLWQGTVDTEAFF,TGTGCCAGCAGCTTATGGCAGGGAACCGTGGACACTGAAGCTTTCTTT
-,TRBJ2-5,TRBV7-2,-,CASTRAGARETQYF,TGTGCCAGCACAAGGGCGGGGGCCCGGGAGACCCAGTACTTC